This entry lists 15 T cell receptor beta chains sequenced from one sample in a study of spatial heterogeneity in lung cancer. MiXCR, applied by TCRdb to the 5' RACE reads, yields one record per CDR3 protein. The top ten hold about 25% of the sample, which has 40,000 or so distinct CDR3 sequences, more than 4.5% seen once. As for time point: sample taken at primary tumor resection. Source: PBMCs, taken at surgery. These receptors originate from a female donor with early-stage non-small cell lung cancer.

This clonotype has a handful of counts. This sequence joins TRBV3-1 and TRBJ1-1; 10 bases fit TRBD1. Trimming removed 2 bases from V and 1 base from J; junction bases left unmatched: 4. Germline loops: CDR1 LGHDT, CDR2 YNNKEL (reference sequence). This CDR3 region has 16 residues. CDR3 residues: CASSQFDRGPNTEAFF. In DNA form, the CDR3 reads TGTGCCAGCAGCCAATTCGACAGGGGGCCGAACACTGAAGCTTTCTTT.

The rearrangement links TRBV3-1 to TRBJ2-3; D may be TRBD2 (6 bases). This CDR3 is 13 amino acids long. Germline lookup yields CDR1 LGHDT and CDR2 YNNKEL (reference sequence). Trimming took off 11 bases at V and 0 bases at J, with 12 bases between the two ends. The DNA for the CDR3 is TGTGCCTCCTGCGGGGATAGCACAGATACGCAGTATTTT. Its translation: CASCGDSTDTQYF.

CDR3 in DNA: TGTGCCAGCAGATCAGGGGATGCCCCCGATGCTTTCTTT. It specifies CASRSGDAPDAFF. This chain links TRBV12-3 or TRBV12-4 with TRBJ1-1; the D gene is possibly TRBD1 (6 bases). V was cut by 6 bases and J by 11 bases, with 19 bases left in between. The CDR3 has 13 amino acids.

Many counts were recorded for this clonotype. The gene calls are TRBV5-4 and TRBJ2-3, with 10 bases matching TRBD2. The CDR3 loop spans 15 amino acids. In germline, CDR1 is SGHNT, CDR2 YYREEE (reference sequence). The V and J ends lost 5 bases and 4 bases, in that order; junction bases with no gene match: 7. The DNA for the CDR3 is TGTGCCAGCAGTACCCAAGCGGGGGGGGCAGATACGCAGTATTTT. It is translated as CASSTQAGGADTQYF.

This clonotype was observed a handful of times. A much more abundant neighbour one base away suggests this may be a read error. The chain links TRBV5-1 to TRBJ2-6; D tentatively reads TRBD1 or TRBD2 (5 bases each). Germline values: CDR1 SGHRS, CDR2 YFSETQ. CDR3 length equals 17 residues. CDR3 region: CASSLGGSSSGADVLTF. The CDR3, as DNA: TGCGCCAGCAGCTTGGGAGGGAGCAGCTCTGGGGCCGACGTCCTGACTTTC.

This clonotype was seen ten or more times. The rearrangement joins TRBV2 to TRBJ1-2; D gene ambiguous. This CDR3 region has 15 residues. Looked up from germline, CDR1 is SNHLY and CDR2 is FYNNEI. V was pared by 6 bases and J by 0 bases, with 14 bases between. This CDR3 is CASSVQLGANYGYTF. The DNA for the CDR3 is TGTGCCAGCAGCGTACAGTTGGGAGCTAACTATGGCTACACCTTC.

There are a few counts of this clonotype. J is TRBJ1-5 and V is TRBV30; D is possibly TRBD1 (5 bases). The CDR3 is made up of 16 amino acids. The V end lost 0 bases, the J end lost 2 bases, and 14 bases lay between the germline ends. Per the germline V gene, CDR1 is GTSNPN and CDR2 is SVGIG (reference sequence). The CDR3 sequence is CAWSVKGQGGNQPQHF. CDR3 sequence (DNA): TGTGCCTGGAGTGTTAAGGGCCAGGGAGGCAATCAGCCCCAGCATTTT.

This clonotype was seen repeatedly, ten times or more. The chain recombines TRBV3-1 with TRBJ1-1; TRBD1 might be the D (6 bases). The CDR3 is 17 residues long. Germline V gene lookup returns CDR1 LGHDT and CDR2 YNNKEL (reference sequence). V shed 4 bases and J shed 0 bases, with 18 bases lying between them. CDR3 nucleotide sequence: TGTGCCAGCAGCCGCCCGCCCGGGACATCTATGAACACTGAAGCTTTCTTT. The encoded protein is CASSRPPGTSMNTEAFF.

This clonotype was found many times. CDR3 sequence reads: CASSHRQGFQPQHF. As DNA, the CDR3 is TGTGCCAGCAGCCACCGACAGGGATTTCAGCCCCAGCATTTT. The rearrangement joins TRBV5-6 to TRBJ1-5, with TRBD1 matching 7 bases. Trimming cost V 4 bases and J 6 bases; bases outside gene matches: 7. The V gene's germline CDR1 is SGHDT and CDR2 YYEEEE. This CDR3 comprises 14 residues.

This clonotype was found many times. This chain uses TRBV9 with TRBJ2-5, with TRBD2 matching 9 bases. The J segment lost 3 bases and the V segment lost 0 bases, leaving 6 bases of the junction unmatched. The CDR3 spans 16 residues. CDR1 is SGDLS and CDR2 is YYNGEE in the germline V gene. The CDR3 nucleotides read TGTGCCAGCAGCGTAGATGCGGGGGGGGCCGAAGAGACCCAGTACTTC. Protein: CASSVDAGGAEETQYF.

This clonotype was seen at least ten times. V and J are TRBV28 and TRBJ1-1; D gene unclear. Germline V gene lookup returns CDR1 MDHEN and CDR2 SYDVKM. This CDR3 is built from 15 residues. Trimming stripped 1 base from V and 3 bases from J, with 12 bases between. CDR3 coding DNA: TGTGCCAGCAGTTTATACAACCGGCCATACACTGAAGCTTTCTTT. Its translation: CASSLYNRPYTEAFF.

This clonotype appeared many times. The rearrangement links TRBV19 to TRBJ1-5; D unclear. The CDR3 totals 14 residues. CDR1 is LNHDA, CDR2 SQIVND, per germline (reference sequence). The V end lost 6 bases, the J end lost 6 bases, and 15 bases lay between the germline ends. The CDR3 DNA follows: TGTGCCAGTAGGGAGTCGCCCGGAGGTCAGCCCCAGCATTTT. Translated: CASRESPGGQPQHF.

The J gene is TRBJ1-4, the V gene TRBV12-3 or TRBV12-4; 7 nucleotides agree with TRBD1. Trimming took 6 bases from V and 7 from J; bases not matched to a gene: 11. The CDR3 runs 15 residues. The CDR3 DNA follows: TGTGCCAGCAGGTCCCAGGGGGTTCGGGGTGAAAAACTGTTTTTT. Encoded protein: CASRSQGVRGEKLFF.

This clonotype occurred many times. V and J are TRBV3-1 and TRBJ1-5; no firm D call. Looked up from germline, CDR1 is LGHDT and CDR2 is YNNKEL (reference sequence). This CDR3 region has 15 residues. Trimming pared 1 base from V and 3 bases from J, leaving 10 bases between. The DNA of the CDR3 is TGTGCCAGCAGCCAAGGGTTGGGAGTCAATCAGCCCCAGCATTTT. Translation: CASSQGLGVNQPQHF.

This clonotype has ten or more counts. The rearrangement joins TRBV5-8 to TRBJ2-7; 10 positions agree with TRBD1. Germline V lookup: CDR1 SGHTS, CDR2 YDEGEE. With 0 bases clipped from V and 3 bases from J, the junction kept 3 bases outside the gene matches. The CDR3 is 15 amino acids. Here the CDR3 reads CASSLAGTGVYEQYF. CDR3 coding DNA: TGTGCCAGCAGCTTGGCGGGGACAGGGGTCTACGAGCAGTACTTC.